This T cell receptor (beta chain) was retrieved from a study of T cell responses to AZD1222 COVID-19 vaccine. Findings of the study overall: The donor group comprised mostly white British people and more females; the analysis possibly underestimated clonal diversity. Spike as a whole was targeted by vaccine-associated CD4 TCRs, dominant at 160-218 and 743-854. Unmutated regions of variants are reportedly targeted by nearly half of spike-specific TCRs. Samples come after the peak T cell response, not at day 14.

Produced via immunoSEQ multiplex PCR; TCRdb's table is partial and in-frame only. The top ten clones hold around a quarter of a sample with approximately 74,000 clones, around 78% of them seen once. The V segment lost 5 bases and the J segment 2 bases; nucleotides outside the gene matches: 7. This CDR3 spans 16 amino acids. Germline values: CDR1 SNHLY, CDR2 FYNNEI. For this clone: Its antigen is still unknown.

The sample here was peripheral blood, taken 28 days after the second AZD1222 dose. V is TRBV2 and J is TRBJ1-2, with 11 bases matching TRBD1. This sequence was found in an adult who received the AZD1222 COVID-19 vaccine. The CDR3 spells CASSTGQGALNYGYTF. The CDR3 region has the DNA TGTGCCAGCAGTACCGGACAGGGGGCTTTAAACTATGGCTACACCTTC.